Listed below are T cell receptor beta chains from one sample, sequenced in a study of T-cell reconstitution after alpha-beta-depleted transplantation in children. TCRdb re-called the PCR reads through MiXCR, storing one row per CDR3 protein. The sample has roughly 200,000 distinct CDR3 sequences, 7.5% to 9.5% seen once. This material consisted of PBMCs, mostly from graft donor cells, taken 360 days after TCRalphabeta/CD19-depleted stem cell transplant. Receptors originate from a male patient aged 2 to 10 who had a stem cell transplant for acute myeloid leukemia, so the T cells may come from the graft donor. Both conserved end residues are part of each CDR3. Each record gives: CDR3 length, V gene, CDR3 protein.

len: 14
v_gene: TRBV29-1
CDR3aa: CSVVGGPSYNEQFF

len: 17
v_gene: TRBV7-2
CDR3aa: CASSLAGLREVPYEQYF

len: 14
v_gene: TRBV2
CDR3aa: CASHRLAVQETQYF

len: 15
v_gene: TRBV7-3
CDR3aa: CASSLMGGMNTEAFF

len: 14
v_gene: TRBV29-1
CDR3aa: CSVEDGAGWNEQFF

len: 15
v_gene: TRBV15
CDR3aa: CATSSSRTGVEKLFF

len: 16
v_gene: TRBV5-1
CDR3aa: CASSSTGLLVYNEQFF

len: 12
v_gene: TRBV15
CDR3aa: CATSRVYNEQYF

len: 14
v_gene: TRBV10-3
CDR3aa: CAISESTSGYEQYF

len: 17
v_gene: TRBV7-9
CDR3aa: CASSPRTSGRNTDTQYF

len: 15
v_gene: TRBV18
CDR3aa: CASSPPGQVWLEQYF

len: 16
v_gene: TRBV15
CDR3aa: CATSRHPGTGNEKLFF

len: 11
v_gene: TRBV4-1
CDR3aa: CASSQEHEQYF

len: 19
v_gene: TRBV15
CDR3aa: CATSREGTGKMGGTGELFF

len: 13
v_gene: TRBV11-1
CDR3aa: CASSGQNPYGYTF

len: 12
v_gene: TRBV7-2
CDR3aa: CASSLRETEAFF

len: 14
v_gene: TRBV19
CDR3aa: CASSPDRGRAPQHF

len: 13
v_gene: TRBV10-3
CDR3aa: CATGTSGTDTQYF

len: 16
v_gene: TRBV21-1
CDR3aa: CASSKKDRGISGELFF

len: 14
v_gene: TRBV29-1
CDR3aa: CSVERQGETYEQYF

len: 13
v_gene: TRBV5-1
CDR3aa: CASSISLGTEAFF

len: 14
v_gene: TRBV4-3
CDR3aa: CASSQLGGYYGYTF

len: 16
v_gene: TRBV29-1
CDR3aa: CSVARLAGGPGNEQFF

len: 13
v_gene: TRBV20-1
CDR3aa: CSANGRLESGYTF

len: 16
v_gene: TRBV4-2
CDR3aa: CASSQEGQGASGPLHF

len: 15
v_gene: TRBV3-1
CDR3aa: CASSQRRVSYNEQFF

len: 16
v_gene: TRBV10-3
CDR3aa: CAISEPSLLPGEGRFF

len: 13
v_gene: TRBV11-2
CDR3aa: CASSLDSRNGYTF